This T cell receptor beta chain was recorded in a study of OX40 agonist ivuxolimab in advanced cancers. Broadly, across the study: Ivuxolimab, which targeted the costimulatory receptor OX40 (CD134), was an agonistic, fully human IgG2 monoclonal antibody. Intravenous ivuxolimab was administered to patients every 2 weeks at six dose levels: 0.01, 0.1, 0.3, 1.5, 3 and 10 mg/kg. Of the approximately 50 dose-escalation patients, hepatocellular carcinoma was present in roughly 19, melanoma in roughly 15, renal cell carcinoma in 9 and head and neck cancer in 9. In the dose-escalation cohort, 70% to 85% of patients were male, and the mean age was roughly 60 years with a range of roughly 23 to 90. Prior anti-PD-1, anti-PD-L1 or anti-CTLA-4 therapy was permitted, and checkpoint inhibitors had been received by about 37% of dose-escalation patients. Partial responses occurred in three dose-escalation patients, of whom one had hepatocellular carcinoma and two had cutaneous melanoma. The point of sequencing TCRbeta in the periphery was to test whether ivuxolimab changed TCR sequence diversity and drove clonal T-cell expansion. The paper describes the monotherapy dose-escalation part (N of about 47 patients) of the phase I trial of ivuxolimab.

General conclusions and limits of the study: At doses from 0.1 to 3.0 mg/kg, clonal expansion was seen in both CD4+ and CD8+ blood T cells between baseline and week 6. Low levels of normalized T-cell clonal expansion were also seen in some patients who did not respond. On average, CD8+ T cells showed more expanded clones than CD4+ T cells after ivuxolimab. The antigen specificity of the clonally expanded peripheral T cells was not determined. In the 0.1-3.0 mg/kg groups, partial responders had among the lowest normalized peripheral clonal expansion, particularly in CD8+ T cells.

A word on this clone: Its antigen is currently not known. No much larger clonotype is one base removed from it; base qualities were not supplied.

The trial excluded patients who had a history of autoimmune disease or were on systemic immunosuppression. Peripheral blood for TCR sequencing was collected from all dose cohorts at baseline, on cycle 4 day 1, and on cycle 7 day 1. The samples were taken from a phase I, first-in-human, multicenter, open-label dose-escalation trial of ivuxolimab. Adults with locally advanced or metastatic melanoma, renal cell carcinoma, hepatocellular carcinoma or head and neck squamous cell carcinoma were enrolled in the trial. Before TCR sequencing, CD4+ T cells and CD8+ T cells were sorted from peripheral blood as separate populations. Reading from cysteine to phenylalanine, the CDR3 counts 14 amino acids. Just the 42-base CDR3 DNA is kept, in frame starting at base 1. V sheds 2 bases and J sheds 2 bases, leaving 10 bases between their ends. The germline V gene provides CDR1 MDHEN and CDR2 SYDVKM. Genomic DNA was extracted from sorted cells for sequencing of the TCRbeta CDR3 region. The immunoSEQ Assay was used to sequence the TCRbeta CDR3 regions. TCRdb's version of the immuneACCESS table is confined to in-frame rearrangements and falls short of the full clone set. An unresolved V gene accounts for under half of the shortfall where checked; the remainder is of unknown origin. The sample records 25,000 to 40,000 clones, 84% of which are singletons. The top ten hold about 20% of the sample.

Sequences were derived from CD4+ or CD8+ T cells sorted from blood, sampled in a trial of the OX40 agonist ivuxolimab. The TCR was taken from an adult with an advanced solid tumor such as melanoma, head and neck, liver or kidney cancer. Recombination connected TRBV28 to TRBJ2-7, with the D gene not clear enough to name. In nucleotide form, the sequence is TGTGCCAGCAGTTTACCGGACCGAGCCTACGAGCAGTACTTC. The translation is CASSLPDRAYEQYF.